What follows describes a single T cell receptor (beta chain). This sample is drawn from a study of blood T cell repertoires in COVID-19. CDR1 and CDR2 (germline): LNHDA, SQIVND (reference sequence). This CDR3 is built from 16 residues. V shed 5 bases, J shed 1 base, and the junction held 7 bases outside the gene matches. The repertoire was sequenced with immunoSEQ multiplex PCR; TCRdb's copy has only in-frame clones and lacks some. This sample has approximately 250,000 clones, with roughly 80% found just once. Sequenced input: peripheral blood. This receptor was taken from an older woman with active or convalescent COVID-19. The genes are TRBV19 and TRBJ2-2, with TRBD1 matching 7 bases. The CDR3 bases are TGTGCCAGTAGTCCCCGGACAGGAAAGAACACCGGGGAGCTGTTTTTT. Residues: CASSPRTGKNTGELFF.